Below are 2 T cell receptor beta chains sequenced from a single sample in a study of T cell clonality in common variable immunodeficiency. The assay was immunoSEQ multiplex PCR, and TCRdb's table has in-frame clones only and misses some. Sampling found about 30,000 clones, none seen once. Sequencing was done on a sample of peripheral blood mononuclear cells. The source is a person aged 18 to 69 in good health.

This clone was counted many times. Sequencing ends 3 residues short of the CDR3 end; the germline J gene provides the rest. The chain combines TRBV20-1 with TRBJ2-7; D call uncertain. V was trimmed by 3 bases and J by 5 bases, leaving 8 bases between them. Germline lookup yields CDR1 DFQATT and CDR2 SNEGSKA (reference sequence). The CDR3 runs 11 residues. The covered CDR3 bases are TGCAGTGCTAGTGCTCGGGACGAG. Amino acids: CSASARDE. From start to end, the CDR3 is CSASARDEQYF.

This clone has ten or more counts. The CDR3 spells CASSPITRQRVPTLHF. The sequenced part of the CDR3 DNA is TGTGCCAGCAGTCCCATTACCCGACAGCGGGTCCCCACC. The chain carries TRBV2 and TRBJ1-6; tentatively, D is TRBD1 (5 bases). The read gets to within 3 residues of the CDR3 end, and the germline J gene fills in the rest. This CDR3 region has 16 residues. Germline V gene sequence: CDR1 SNHLY, CDR2 FYNNEI.